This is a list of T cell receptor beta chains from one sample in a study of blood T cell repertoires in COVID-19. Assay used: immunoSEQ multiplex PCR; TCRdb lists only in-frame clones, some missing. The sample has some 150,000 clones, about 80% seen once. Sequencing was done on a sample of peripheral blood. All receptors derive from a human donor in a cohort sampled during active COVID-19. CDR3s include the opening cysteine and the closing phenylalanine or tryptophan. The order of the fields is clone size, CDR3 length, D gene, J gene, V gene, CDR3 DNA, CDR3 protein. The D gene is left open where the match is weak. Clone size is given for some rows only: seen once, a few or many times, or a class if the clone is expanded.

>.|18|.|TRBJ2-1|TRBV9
TGTGCCAGCAGCGTAGGTCTCTTTGGGGGGGGCAGCTACAATGAGCAGTTCTTC
CASSVGLFGGGSYNEQFF
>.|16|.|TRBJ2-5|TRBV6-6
TGTGCCAGCAGTTACGCCGCCGGGGGTACCCAAGAGACCCAGTACTTC
CASSYAAGGTQETQYF
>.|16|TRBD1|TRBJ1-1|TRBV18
TGTGCCAGCTCACCACTGGGGACAGGGAGTCAAACTGAAGCTTTCTTT
CASSPLGTGSQTEAFF
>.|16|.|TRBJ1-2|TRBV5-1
TGCGCCAGCAGCTTGGAGGGCCCAGGGTCAAACTATGGCTACACCTTC
CASSLEGPGSNYGYTF
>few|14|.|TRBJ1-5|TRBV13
TGTGCCAGCAGCCAGGGACAACGTAATCAGCCCCAGCATTTT
CASSQGQRNQPQHF
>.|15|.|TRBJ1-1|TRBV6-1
TGTGCCAGCAGTGAAATGGGGGGGCTTAACACTGAAGCTTTCTTT
CASSEMGGLNTEAFF
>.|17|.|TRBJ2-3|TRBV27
TGTGCCAGCAGTATACGGCGAGGGGGGGCAGGTGCAGATACGCAGTATTTT
CASSIRRGGAGADTQYF
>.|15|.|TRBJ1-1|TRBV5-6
TGTGCCAGCAGCTTGTGGTCCAGGGCGCACACTGAAGCTTTCTTT
CASSLWSRAHTEAFF
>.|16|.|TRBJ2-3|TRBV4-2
TGTGCCAGCAGCCAAGATTGGGCAGGGGCGAGAGATACGCAGTATTTT
CASSQDWAGARDTQYF
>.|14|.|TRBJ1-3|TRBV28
TGTGCCAGCACCTTCCGCGGGGCTGGAAACACCATATATTTT
CASTFRGAGNTIYF
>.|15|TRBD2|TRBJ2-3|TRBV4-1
TGCGCCAGCAGCCAAAAGACTAGCAGAACAGATACGCAGTATTTT
CASSQKTSRTDTQYF
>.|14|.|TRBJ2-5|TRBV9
TGTGCCAGCAGCGTAGAGGGGTTGATGGAGACCCAGTACTTC
CASSVEGLMETQYF
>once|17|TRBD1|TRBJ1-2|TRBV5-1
TGCGCCAGCAGCTCGGAAGCCGGGACAGGGGAGGACTATGGCTACACCTTC
CASSSEAGTGEDYGYTF
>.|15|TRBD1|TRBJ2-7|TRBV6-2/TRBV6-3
TGTGCCAGCAGCTTTACTCGGACAGGCAACTACGAGCAGTACTTC
CASSFTRTGNYEQYF
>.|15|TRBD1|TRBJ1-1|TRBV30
TGTGCCTGGAGCCCAAGGACAGGGGGCAGGACTGAAGCTTTCTTT
CAWSPRTGGRTEAFF
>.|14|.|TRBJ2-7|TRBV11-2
TGTGCCAGCAGCCAGCTCTCCGTTGGAGGCGAGCAGTACTTC
CASSQLSVGGEQYF
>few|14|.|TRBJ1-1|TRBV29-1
TGCAGCGCCTATCAGGGCACCTTGAACACTGAAGCTTTCTTT
CSAYQGTLNTEAFF
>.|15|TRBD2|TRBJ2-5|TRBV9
TGTGCCAGCAGCCGCGGGAGGGGATTCCAAGAGACCCAGTACTTC
CASSRGRGFQETQYF